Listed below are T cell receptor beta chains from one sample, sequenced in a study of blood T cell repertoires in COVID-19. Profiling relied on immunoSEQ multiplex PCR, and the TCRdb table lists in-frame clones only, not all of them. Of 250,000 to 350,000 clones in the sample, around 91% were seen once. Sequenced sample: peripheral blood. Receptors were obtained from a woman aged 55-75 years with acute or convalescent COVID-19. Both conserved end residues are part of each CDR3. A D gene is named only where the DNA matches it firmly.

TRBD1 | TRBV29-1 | CSVGQGRYNEQFF
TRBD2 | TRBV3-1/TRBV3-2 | CASSQDRRISGGRGTQYF
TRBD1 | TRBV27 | CASREQGTGNTIYF
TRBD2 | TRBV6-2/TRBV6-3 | CASSQRDFLARETQYF
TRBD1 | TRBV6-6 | CASSYDRGNTEAFF
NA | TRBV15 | CATSAGQTYNSPLHF
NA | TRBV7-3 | CASSLTTGETQYF
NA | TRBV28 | CASSLIGGGKNIQYF
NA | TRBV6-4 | CASPLGTGWDYGYTF
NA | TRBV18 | CASSPWQGGRQETQYF
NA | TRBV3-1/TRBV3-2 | CASSQADRLTDEGYTF
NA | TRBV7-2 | CASSPLGDRYGYTF
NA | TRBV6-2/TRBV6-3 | CASSYPEQGKTEAFF
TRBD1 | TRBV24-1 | CATRGQGLSDTQYF
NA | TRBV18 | CASSQTGNYGYTF
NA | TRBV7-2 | CASSLIAGRGEQYF
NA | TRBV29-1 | CSVATNRDSNQPQHF